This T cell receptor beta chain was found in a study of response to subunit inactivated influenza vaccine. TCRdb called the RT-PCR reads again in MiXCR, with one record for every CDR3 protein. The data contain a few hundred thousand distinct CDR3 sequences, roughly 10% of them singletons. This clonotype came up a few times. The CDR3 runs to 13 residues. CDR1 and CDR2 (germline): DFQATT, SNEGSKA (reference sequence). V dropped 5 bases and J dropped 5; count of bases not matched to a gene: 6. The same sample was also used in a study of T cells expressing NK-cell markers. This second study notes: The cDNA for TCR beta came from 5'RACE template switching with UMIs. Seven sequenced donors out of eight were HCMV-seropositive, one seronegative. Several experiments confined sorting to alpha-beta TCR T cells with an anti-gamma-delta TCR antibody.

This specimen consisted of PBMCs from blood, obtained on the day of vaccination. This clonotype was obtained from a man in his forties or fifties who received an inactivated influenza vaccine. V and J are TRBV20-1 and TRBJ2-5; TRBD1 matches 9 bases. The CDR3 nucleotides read TGCAGTGCTGGACAGGGGTTGGGGGAGACCCAGTACTTC. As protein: CSAGQGLGETQYF.